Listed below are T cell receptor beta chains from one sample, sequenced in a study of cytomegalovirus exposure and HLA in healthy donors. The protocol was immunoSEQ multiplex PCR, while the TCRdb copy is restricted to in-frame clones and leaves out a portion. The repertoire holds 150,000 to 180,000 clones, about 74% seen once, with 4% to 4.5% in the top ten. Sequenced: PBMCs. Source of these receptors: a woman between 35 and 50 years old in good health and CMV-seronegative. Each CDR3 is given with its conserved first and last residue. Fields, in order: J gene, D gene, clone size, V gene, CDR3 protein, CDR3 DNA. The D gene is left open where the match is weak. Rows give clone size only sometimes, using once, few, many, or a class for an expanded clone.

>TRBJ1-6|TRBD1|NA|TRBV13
CASSYNGQARVALHF
TGTGCCAGCAGCTACAATGGACAGGCCAGGGTGGCCCTCCACTTT
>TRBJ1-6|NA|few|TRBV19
CASSRGLRRSYNSPLHF
TGTGCCAGTAGTAGGGGTTTACGGAGGTCCTATAATTCACCCCTCCACTTT
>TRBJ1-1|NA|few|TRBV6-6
CASPSGTEAFF
TGTGCCAGCCCCTCAGGGACTGAAGCTTTCTTT
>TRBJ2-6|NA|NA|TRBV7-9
CASSLHRAGANVLTF
TGTGCCAGCAGCTTGCACAGGGCCGGGGCCAACGTCCTGACTTTC
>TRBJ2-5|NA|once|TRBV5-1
CASSLAPQGGETQYF
TGCGCCAGCAGCTTGGCCCCGCAGGGCGGAGAGACCCAGTACTTC
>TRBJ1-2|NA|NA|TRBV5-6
CASSLMEIKMSYGYTF
TGTGCCAGCAGCTTGATGGAGATAAAGATGTCCTATGGCTACACCTTC
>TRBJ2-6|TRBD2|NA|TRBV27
CASSLLGLATGANVLTF
TGTGCCAGCAGTTTATTGGGACTAGCAACTGGGGCCAACGTCCTGACTTTC
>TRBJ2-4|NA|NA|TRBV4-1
CASSQPRVGAAKNIQYF
TGCGCCAGCAGCCAACCCAGGGTTGGAGCTGCCAAAAACATTCAGTACTTC
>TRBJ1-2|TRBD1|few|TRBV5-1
CASSLEGAGYGYTF
TGCGCCAGCAGCTTGGAGGGGGCGGGCTATGGCTACACCTTC
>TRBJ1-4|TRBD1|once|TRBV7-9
CASSFRGTGGLFF
TGTGCCAGCAGCTTCCGCGGGACAGGAGGGCTGTTTTTT
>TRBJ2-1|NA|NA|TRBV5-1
CASSLRGSSYNEQFF
TGCGCCAGCAGCTTGCGGGGAAGCTCCTACAATGAGCAGTTCTTC
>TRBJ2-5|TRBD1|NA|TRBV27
CASKGQGSRGETQYF
TGTGCCAGCAAGGGACAGGGGTCCAGAGGGGAGACCCAGTACTTC
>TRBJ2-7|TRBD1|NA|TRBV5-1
CASSSRGQMLIQEQYF
TGCGCCAGCAGCTCCAGGGGACAGATGCTTATACAAGAGCAGTACTTC
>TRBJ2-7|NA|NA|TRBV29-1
CSVEDPDTFSYEQYF
TGCAGCGTTGAAGATCCCGACACCTTCTCCTACGAGCAGTACTTC
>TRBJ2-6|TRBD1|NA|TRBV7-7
CASSLETGTGAGANVLTF
TGTGCTAGCAGCCTTGAGACCGGGACAGGGGCTGGGGCCAACGTCCTGACTTTC
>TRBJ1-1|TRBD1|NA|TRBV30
CAWSNSGQANTEAFF
TGTGCCTGGAGTAACTCGGGACAGGCGAACACTGAAGCTTTCTTT
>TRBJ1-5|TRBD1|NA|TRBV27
CASSADRGYQPQHF
TGTGCCAGCAGTGCGGACAGGGGTTATCAGCCCCAGCATTTT
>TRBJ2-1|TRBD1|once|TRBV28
CASSGRDRGDNEQFF
TGTGCCAGCAGTGGCCGGGACAGAGGAGACAATGAGCAGTTCTTC
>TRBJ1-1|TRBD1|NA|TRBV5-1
CASSWRSGGSLNTEAFF
TGCGCCAGCAGCTGGCGATCAGGGGGCAGTCTCAACACTGAAGCTTTCTTT
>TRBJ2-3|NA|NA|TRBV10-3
CAIGLDTDTQYF
TGTGCCATAGGACTTGATACAGATACGCAGTATTTT
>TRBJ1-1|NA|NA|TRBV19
CASSIEAGLSTEAFF
TGTGCCAGTAGTATAGAGGCAGGTTTGAGTACTGAAGCTTTCTTT
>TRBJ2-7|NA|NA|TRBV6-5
CASRYTGLSYEQYF
TGTGCCAGCAGATATACGGGACTGTCCTACGAGCAGTACTTC